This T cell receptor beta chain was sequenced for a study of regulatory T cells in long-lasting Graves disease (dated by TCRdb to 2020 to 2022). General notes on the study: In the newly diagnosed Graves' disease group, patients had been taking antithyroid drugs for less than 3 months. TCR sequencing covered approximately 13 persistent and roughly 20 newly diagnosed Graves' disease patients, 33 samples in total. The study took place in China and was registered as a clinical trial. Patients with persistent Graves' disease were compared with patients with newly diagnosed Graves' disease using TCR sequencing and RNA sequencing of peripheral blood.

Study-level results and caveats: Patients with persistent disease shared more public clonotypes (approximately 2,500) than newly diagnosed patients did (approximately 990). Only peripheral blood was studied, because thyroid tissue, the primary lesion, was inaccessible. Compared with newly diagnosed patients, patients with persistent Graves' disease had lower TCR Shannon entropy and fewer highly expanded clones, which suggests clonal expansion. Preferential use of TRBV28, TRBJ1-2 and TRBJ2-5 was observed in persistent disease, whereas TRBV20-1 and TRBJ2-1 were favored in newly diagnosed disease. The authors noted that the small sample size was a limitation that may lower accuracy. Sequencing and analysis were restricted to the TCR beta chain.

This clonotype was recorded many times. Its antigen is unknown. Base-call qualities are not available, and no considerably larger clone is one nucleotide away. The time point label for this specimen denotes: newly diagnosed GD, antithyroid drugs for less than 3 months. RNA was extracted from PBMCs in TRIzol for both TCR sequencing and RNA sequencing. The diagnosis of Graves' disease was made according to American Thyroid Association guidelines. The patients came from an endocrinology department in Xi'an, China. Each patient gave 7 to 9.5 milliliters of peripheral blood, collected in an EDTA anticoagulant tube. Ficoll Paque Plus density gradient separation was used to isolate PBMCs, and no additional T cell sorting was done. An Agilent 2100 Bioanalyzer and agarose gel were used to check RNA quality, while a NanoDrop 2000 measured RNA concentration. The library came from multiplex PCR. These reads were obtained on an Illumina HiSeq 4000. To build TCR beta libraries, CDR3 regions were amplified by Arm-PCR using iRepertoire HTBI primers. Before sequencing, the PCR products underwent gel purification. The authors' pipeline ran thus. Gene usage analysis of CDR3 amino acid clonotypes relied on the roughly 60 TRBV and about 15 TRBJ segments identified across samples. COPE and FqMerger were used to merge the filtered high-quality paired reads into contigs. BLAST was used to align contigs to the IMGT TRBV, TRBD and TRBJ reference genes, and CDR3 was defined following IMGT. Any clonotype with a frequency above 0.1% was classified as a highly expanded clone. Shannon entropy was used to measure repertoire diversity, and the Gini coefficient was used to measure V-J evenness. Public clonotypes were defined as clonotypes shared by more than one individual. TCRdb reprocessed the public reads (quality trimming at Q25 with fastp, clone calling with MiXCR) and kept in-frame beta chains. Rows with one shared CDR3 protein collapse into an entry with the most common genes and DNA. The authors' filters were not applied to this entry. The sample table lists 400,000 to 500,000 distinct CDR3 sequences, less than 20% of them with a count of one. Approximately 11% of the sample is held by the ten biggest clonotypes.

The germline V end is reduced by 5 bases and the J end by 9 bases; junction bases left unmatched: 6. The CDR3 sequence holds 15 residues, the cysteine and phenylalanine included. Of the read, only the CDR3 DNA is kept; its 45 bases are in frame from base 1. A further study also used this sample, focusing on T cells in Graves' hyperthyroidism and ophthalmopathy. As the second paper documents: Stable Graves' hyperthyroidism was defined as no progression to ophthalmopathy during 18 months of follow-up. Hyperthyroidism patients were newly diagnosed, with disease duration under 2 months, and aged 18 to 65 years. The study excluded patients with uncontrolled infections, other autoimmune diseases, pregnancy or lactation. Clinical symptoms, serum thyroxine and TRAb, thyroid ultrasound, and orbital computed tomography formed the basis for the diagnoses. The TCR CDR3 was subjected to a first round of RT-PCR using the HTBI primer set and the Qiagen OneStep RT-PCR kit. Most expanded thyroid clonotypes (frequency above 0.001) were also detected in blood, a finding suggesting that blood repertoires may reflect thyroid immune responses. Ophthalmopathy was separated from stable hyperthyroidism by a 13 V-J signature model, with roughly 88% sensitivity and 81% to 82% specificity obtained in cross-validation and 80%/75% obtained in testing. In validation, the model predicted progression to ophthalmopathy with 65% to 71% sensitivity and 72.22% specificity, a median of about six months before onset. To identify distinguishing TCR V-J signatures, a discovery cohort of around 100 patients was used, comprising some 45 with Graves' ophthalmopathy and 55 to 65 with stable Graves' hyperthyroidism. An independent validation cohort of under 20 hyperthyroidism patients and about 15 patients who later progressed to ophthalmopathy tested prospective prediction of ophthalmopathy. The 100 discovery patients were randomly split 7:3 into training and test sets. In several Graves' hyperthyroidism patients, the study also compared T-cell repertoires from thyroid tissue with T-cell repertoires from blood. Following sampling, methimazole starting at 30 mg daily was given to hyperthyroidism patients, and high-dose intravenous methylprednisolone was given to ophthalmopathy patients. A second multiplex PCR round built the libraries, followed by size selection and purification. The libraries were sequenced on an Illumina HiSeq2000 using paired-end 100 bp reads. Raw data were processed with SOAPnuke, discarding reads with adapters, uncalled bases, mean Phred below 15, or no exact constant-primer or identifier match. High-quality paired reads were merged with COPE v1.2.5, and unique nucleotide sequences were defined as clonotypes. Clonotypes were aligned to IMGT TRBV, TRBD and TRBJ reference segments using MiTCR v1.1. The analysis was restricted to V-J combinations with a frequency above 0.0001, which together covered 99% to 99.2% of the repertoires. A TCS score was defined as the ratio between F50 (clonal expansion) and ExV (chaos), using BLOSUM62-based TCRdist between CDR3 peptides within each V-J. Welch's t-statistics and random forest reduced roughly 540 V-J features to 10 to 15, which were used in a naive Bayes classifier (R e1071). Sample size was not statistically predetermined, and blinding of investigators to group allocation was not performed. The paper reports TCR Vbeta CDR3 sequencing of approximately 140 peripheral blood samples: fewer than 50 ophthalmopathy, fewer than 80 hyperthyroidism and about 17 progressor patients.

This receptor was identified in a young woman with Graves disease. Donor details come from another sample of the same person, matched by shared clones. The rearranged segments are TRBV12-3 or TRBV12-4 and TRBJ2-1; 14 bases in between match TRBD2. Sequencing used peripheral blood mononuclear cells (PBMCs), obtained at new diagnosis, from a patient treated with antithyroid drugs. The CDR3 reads CASSRLAGGPGEQFF. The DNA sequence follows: TGTGCCAGCAGTCGACTAGCGGGAGGGCCTGGTGAGCAGTTCTTC.